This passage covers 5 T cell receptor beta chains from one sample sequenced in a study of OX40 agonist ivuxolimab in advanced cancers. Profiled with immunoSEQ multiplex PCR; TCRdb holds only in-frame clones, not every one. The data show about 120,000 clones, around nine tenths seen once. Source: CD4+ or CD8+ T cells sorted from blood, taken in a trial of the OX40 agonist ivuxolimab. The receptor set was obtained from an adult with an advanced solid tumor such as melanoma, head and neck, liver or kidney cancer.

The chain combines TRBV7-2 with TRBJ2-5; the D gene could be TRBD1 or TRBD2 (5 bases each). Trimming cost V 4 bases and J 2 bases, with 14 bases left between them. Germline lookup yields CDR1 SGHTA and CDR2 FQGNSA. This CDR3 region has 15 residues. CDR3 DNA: TGTGCCAGCAGCTCCCAGAGGGGATTACAAGAGACCCAGTACTTC. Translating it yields CASSSQRGLQETQYF.

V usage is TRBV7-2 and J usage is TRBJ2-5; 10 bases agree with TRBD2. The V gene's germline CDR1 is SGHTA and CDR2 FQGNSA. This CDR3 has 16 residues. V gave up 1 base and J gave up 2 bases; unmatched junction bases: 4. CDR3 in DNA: TGTGCCAGCAGCTTAGATGGACTAGCGGAACAAGAGACCCAGTACTTC. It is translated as CASSLDGLAEQETQYF.

The DNA of the CDR3 is TGTGCCAGCAGCTTGGAAACAGGCCTAAAAGACTACACCTTC. This gives the protein CASSLETGLKDYTF. This chain links TRBV5-6 with TRBJ1-2, with D tentatively TRBD1 (5 bases). The germline CDR1 and CDR2 sequences are SGHDT and YYEEEE. The CDR3 is made up of 14 amino acids. Trimming cost V 0 bases and J 10 bases, with 16 bases left between them. Full variable domain (rest looked up from reference TRBV5-6 and TRBJ1-2): DAGVTQSPTHLIKTRGQQVTLRCSPKSGHDTVSWYQQALGQGPQFIFQYYEEEERQRGNFPDRFSGHQFPNYSSELNVNALLLGDSALYLCASSLETGLKDYTFGSGTRLTVV.

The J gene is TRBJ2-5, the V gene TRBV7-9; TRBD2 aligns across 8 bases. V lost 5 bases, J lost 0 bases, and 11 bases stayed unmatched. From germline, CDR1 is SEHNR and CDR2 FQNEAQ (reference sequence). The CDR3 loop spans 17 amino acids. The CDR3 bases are TGTGCCAGCAGCCCGTATGGGCTAGCGGGCTACCAAGAGACCCAGTACTTC. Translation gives CASSPYGLAGYQETQYF.

CDR3 bases: TGCGCCAGCAGCCAGGGGCTTGGACAGTACACCGGGGAGCTGTTTTTT. Translation gives CASSQGLGQYTGELFF. The chain employs TRBV4-3 and TRBJ2-2; the D gene is possibly TRBD1 (6 bases). This CDR3 has 16 residues. Per germline, CDR1 LGHNA and CDR2 YSLEER. V dropped 3 bases and J dropped 3 bases, with 14 bases sitting between them.